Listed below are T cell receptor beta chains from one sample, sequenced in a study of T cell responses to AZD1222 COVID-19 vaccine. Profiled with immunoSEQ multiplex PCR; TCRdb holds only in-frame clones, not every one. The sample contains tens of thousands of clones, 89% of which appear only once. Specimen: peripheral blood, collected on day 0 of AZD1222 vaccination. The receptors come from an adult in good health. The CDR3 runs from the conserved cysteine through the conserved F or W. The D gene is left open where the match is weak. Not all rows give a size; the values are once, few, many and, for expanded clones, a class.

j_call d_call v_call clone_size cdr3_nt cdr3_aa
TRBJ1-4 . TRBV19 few TGTGCCAGTAGTTTCGGCTCGGGGACCCAAAATGAAAAACTGTTTTTT CASSFGSGTQNEKLFF
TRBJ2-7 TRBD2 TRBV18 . TGTGCCAGCTCACCGTCTGAGGAGCGGGGGTACGAGCAGTACTTC CASSPSEERGYEQYF
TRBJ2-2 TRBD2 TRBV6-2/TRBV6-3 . TGTGCCAGCAGCCCCCATCCTAGCGGGGACGCGAACACCGGGGAGCTGTTTTTT CASSPHPSGDANTGELFF
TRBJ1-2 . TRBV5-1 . TGCGCCAGCAGCTTGGGAGGTGACAGTCTCTATGGCTACACCTTC CASSLGGDSLYGYTF
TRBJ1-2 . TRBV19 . TGTGCCAGTAGTGCCGGACGCTATGGCTACACCTTC CASSAGRYGYTF
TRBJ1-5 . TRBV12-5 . TGTGCTAGTGGTGCCTTCTTGCAGGGGAATCAGCCCCAGCATTTT CASGAFLQGNQPQHF
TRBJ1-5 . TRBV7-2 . TGTGCCAGCAGCTTAGACAGAAGCAATCAGCCCCAGCATTTT CASSLDRSNQPQHF
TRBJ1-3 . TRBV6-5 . TGTGCCAGCAAAGAGGCCGGGTCCTCTGGAAACACCATATATTTT CASKEAGSSGNTIYF
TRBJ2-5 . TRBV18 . TGTGCCAGCTCACTTTCCACTAGGATTAGAGAGACCCAGTACTTC CASSLSTRIRETQYF
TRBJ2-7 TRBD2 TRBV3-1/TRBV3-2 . TGTGCCAGCAGCCGCGCCGGGACTAGCGGAACCTACGAGCAGTACTTC CASSRAGTSGTYEQYF
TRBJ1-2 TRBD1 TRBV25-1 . TGTGCCAGCAGTATTAGGGGGCACGGCTACACCTTC CASSIRGHGYTF
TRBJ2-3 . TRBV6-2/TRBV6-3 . TGTGCCAGCACCCCCCAGCCCCAGGGTGGCCCCGCGTACAACACAGATACGCAGTATTTT CASTPQPQGGPAYNTDTQYF
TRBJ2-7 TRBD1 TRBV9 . TGTGCCAGCAGTCGAGGGGGCAGTTACGAGCAGTACTTC CASSRGGSYEQYF
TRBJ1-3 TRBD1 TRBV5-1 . TGCGCCAGCAGCTCGTCGGGACAGGAGGTGAACACCATATATTTT CASSSSGQEVNTIYF
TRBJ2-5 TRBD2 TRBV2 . TGTGCCAGCAGTCCCGGGACTAGCGGGGGGGGTCAAGAGACCCAGTACTTC CASSPGTSGGGQETQYF
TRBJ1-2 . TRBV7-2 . TGTGCCAGCAGCTTACAAGGGGAGCTTAACTATGGCTACACCTTC CASSLQGELNYGYTF
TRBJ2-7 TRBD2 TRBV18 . TGTGCCAGCTCACCAGTGGCGGGAGTGTGGGAGCAGTACTTC CASSPVAGVWEQYF
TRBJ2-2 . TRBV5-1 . TGCGCCAGCAGCTTGGTTCCAAACACCGGGGAGCTGTTTTTT CASSLVPNTGELFF
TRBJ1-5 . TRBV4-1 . TGCGCCAGCAGCCACAGTCGCCCTGGGCAGCCCCAGCATTTT CASSHSRPGQPQHF
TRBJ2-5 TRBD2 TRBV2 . TGTGCCAGCAGGAAAAGACTAGCGGGAGGGCAAGAGACCCAGTACTTC CASRKRLAGGQETQYF
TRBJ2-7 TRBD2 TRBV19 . TGTGCCAGTAGTATAGGGGGGACTACCTACTACGAGCAGTACTTC CASSIGGTTYYEQYF
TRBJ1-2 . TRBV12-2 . TGTGCAAGTCGCTTAGAAGACAGGGGGCTCTCTAACTATGGCTACACCTTC CASRLEDRGLSNYGYTF
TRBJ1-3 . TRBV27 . TGTGCCAGCAGTTTAAGGTCTGGAAACACCATATATTTT CASSLRSGNTIYF
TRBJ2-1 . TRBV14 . TGTGCCAGCAGCCAAGTCGCAAAACTTCAGCAGTTCTTC CASSQVAKLQQFF
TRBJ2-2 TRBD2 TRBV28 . TGTGCCAGCAGTCCCGTATTCCTAGCGGGAGTTACCGGGGAGCTGTTTTTT CASSPVFLAGVTGELFF
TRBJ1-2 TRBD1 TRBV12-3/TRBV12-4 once TGTGCCAGCAGTAAACAGGGGTATGGCTACACCTTC CASSKQGYGYTF
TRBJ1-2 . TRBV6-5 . TGTGCCAGCAGTTATTCCCACAGGGTCGGAGGCTACACCTTC CASSYSHRVGGYTF
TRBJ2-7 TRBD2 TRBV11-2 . TGTGCCAGCAGCTCGGGAGCGGAGTTTAGCGGGTGGGACGAGCAGTACTTC CASSSGAEFSGWDEQYF